The 25 T cell receptor beta chains given below trace back to one sample, sequenced in a study of identical twins. Using its own MiXCR run on the 5' RACE reads, TCRdb lists one record per CDR3 protein. The sample records 210,000 or so distinct CDR3 sequences, about a sixth being singletons. This sample also belongs to another study, concerning T cells expressing NK-cell markers.

Source material: CD8+ T cells sorted from blood. These TCRs come from a woman between 18 and 29 years old in good health.

This clonotype was observed a handful of times. The chain links TRBV5-6 to TRBJ2-1; TRBD1 matches at 8 bases. In germline, CDR1 is SGHDT, CDR2 YYEEEE. V gave up 0 bases and J gave up 6 bases; unmatched junction bases: 8. The CDR3 has 16 residues. CDR3 bases: TGTGCCAGCAGCTTGGCCACAGGGGGAGTATTCAATGAGCAGTTCTTC. Protein: CASSLATGGVFNEQFF.

The chain has TRBV7-8 and TRBJ2-5; D unresolved. Deletions cut 8 bases from V and 7 bases from J, with 11 bases between. CDR3 length: 11 amino acids. The V gene's germline CDR1 is SGHVS and CDR2 FQNEAQ. The CDR3 spells CASEELGTQYF. CDR3 DNA: TGTGCCAGCGAAGAATTGGGGACCCAGTACTTC.

The V call is TRBV4-1, the J call TRBJ2-1; D is undetermined. Trimming pared 6 bases from V and 1 base from J, leaving 10 bases between. CDR3 size: 14 residues. Per the germline V gene, CDR1 is MGHRA and CDR2 is YSYEKL. The DNA for the CDR3 is TGCGCCAGCAGTAGGCCTCAATCCTACAATGAGCAGTTCTTC. It encodes CASSRPQSYNEQFF.

This rearrangement joins TRBV19 to TRBJ2-6; a weak D match, TRBD2 (6 bases). CDR3 length equals 16 residues. V was shortened by 1 base and J by 1 base, with 8 bases between the two germline ends. In germline, CDR1 is LNHDA, CDR2 SQIVND (reference sequence). CDR3 amino acids: CASSIGRGSGANVLTF. The CDR3 bases are TGTGCCAGTAGTATAGGACGGGGGTCTGGGGCCAACGTCCTGACTTTC. Using reference TRBV19 and TRBJ2-6 for the parts outside the CDR3, the full variable domain is DGGITQSPKYLFRKEGQNVTLSCEQNLNHDAMYWYRQDPGQGLRLIYYSQIVNDFQKGDIAEGYSVSREKKESFPLTVTSAQKNPTAFYLCASSIGRGSGANVLTFGAGSRLTVL.

This chain joins TRBV12-5 and TRBJ2-5; TRBD1 aligns across 12 bases. After removal of 6 bases from V and 3 bases from J, the junction contained 5 bases not matched to a gene. Germline CDR1 LGHNT, CDR2 FRNRAP. This CDR3 contains 15 residues. CDR3 protein: CASGAGTGGEETQYF. CDR3 in DNA: TGTGCTAGTGGAGCCGGGACAGGGGGCGAAGAGACCCAGTACTTC.

This chain connects TRBV7-6 to TRBJ2-3; 7 nucleotides agree with TRBD2. The CDR3 runs 15 residues. Germline V lookup: CDR1 SGHVS, CDR2 FNYEAQ. Unmatched junction bases numbered 4, after V lost 0 bases and J lost 4 bases. The CDR3 loop reads CASSLAGGSADTQYF. The DNA of the CDR3 is TGTGCCAGCAGCTTAGCCGGCGGGAGTGCAGATACGCAGTATTTT. Together with reference TRBV7-6 and TRBJ2-3, the CDR3 gives the full variable domain: GAGVSQSPRYKVTKRGQDVALRCDPISGHVSLYWYRQALGQGPEFLTYFNYEAQQDKSGLPNDRFSAERPEGSISTLTIQRTEQRDSAMYRCASSLAGGSADTQYFGPGTRLTVL.

This chain uses TRBV20-1 with TRBJ2-7; TRBD2 agrees at 12 bases. This CDR3 comprises 16 residues. Germline V gives CDR1 DFQATT, CDR2 SNEGSKA (reference sequence). Trimming cost V 1 base and J 2 bases; bases outside gene matches: 6. The CDR3 region is CSARVLAGGQPYEQYF. The DNA for the CDR3 is TGCAGTGCTAGAGTCCTAGCGGGAGGGCAACCCTACGAGCAGTACTTC.

This clonotype occurred a few times. V usage is TRBV2 and J usage is TRBJ2-1, with unresolved D. The CDR3 is 14 amino acids. V lost 4 bases to trimming and J lost 3 bases, with 10 bases between them. Germline CDR1 reads SNHLY; CDR2 reads FYNNEI. The CDR3 nucleotides read TGTGCCAGCAGTGCTCGGCGAGTCTACAATGAGCAGTTCTTC. The encoded protein is CASSARRVYNEQFF.

The chain joins TRBV19 to TRBJ2-5, with a possible D match to TRBD2 (7 bases). From germline, CDR1 is LNHDA and CDR2 SQIVND (reference sequence). V was clipped by 1 base and J by 9 bases, with 18 bases between them. The length of the CDR3 is 15 residues. The CDR3: CASSIVAGARGAQYF. The CDR3 DNA follows: TGTGCCAGTAGTATAGTGGCGGGGGCCCGTGGGGCCCAGTACTTC.

J is TRBJ1-1 and V is TRBV6-1; 8 nucleotides align to TRBD1. Germline lookup yields CDR1 MNHNS and CDR2 SASEGT. Germline trimming cut 3 bases from V and 1 base from J; bases unmatched to any gene: 4. The CDR3 is 15 residues long. The CDR3 coding sequence is TGTGCCAGCAGTGAGCTGACAGGGGCGAACACTGAAGCTTTCTTT. Amino acids: CASSELTGANTEAFF.

This chain links TRBV29-1 with TRBJ2-1; the D is unclear. Germline V gene data show CDR1 as SQVTM and CDR2 as ANQGSEA. This CDR3 region has 10 residues. Trimming removed 5 bases at V and 8 bases at J, with 7 bases between. CDR3 protein: CSVRGDEQFF. CDR3 nucleotides: TGCAGCGTTAGAGGAGATGAGCAGTTCTTC.

Ten or more counts support this clonotype. The J gene is TRBJ2-5, the V gene TRBV13; the match to TRBD1 covers 7 bases. CDR1 is PRHDT and CDR2 is FYEKMQ in the germline V gene (reference sequence). After removal of 0 bases from V and 2 bases from J, the junction contained 0 bases not matched to a gene. The CDR3 totals 14 residues. CDR3 nucleotide sequence: TGTGCCAGCAGCTTAGGGACAGGGCAAGAGACCCAGTACTTC. Its translation: CASSLGTGQETQYF.

This clonotype was picked up a small number of times. The V and J genes are TRBV5-6 and TRBJ1-1; perhaps TRBD1 as D (5 bases). The CDR3 consists of 15 residues. Deletions cut 4 bases from V and 0 bases from J, with 13 bases between. Germline assignment: CDR1 SGHDT and CDR2 YYEEEE. CDR3 bases: TGTGCCAGCAGCCCGGACACGTTCCTGAACACTGAAGCTTTCTTT. It yields the protein CASSPDTFLNTEAFF.

This clonotype has a count of ten or more. The rearrangement links TRBV7-9 to TRBJ2-7; D is perhaps TRBD1 or TRBD2 (5 bases each). The CDR3 length is 13 residues. The ends were cut back, 5 bases at V and 4 bases at J, with 12 bases in the middle. The germline V gene has CDR1 SEHNR and CDR2 FQNEAQ (reference sequence). The CDR3 DNA reads TGTGCCAGCAGCGCTGGGACCATTTACGAGCAGTACTTC. Its protein is CASSAGTIYEQYF.

This clonotype was seen repeatedly, ten times or more. The chain uses TRBV12-3 or TRBV12-4 and TRBJ1-5; D unresolved. V was trimmed by 2 bases and J by 9 bases, leaving 11 bases between them. The CDR3 is made up of 13 amino acids. The CDR3 region is CASSLWGLWPQHF. Written as DNA, the CDR3 is TGTGCCAGCAGTTTATGGGGATTGTGGCCCCAGCATTTT.

Ten or more counts support this clonotype. The gene calls are TRBV20-1 and TRBJ2-1; D call uncertain. The V gene lost 0 bases and the J gene lost 1 base, with 7 bases spanning the gap. This CDR3 comprises 14 residues. The germline V gene encodes CDR1 DFQATT and CDR2 SNEGSKA (reference sequence). CDR3 in amino acids: CSARDSRSYNEQFF. CDR3 coding DNA: TGCAGTGCTAGAGACTCTAGATCCTACAATGAGCAGTTCTTC.

This clonotype was seen many times. The rearrangement joins TRBV6-2 or TRBV6-3 to TRBJ1-1; D might be TRBD1 (6 bases). Trimming left V 5 bases short and J 3 bases short, with 7 bases between. CDR1 MNHEY and CDR2 SVGEGT come from the germline V gene. The CDR3 runs to 12 residues. CDR3 amino acids: CASSQGHTEAFF. The CDR3 coding sequence is TGTGCCAGCAGTCAGGGGCACACTGAAGCTTTCTTT.

The chain couples TRBV6-6 to TRBJ2-7; the D is unclear. Trimming stripped 8 bases from V and 1 base from J, with 6 bases between. The germline CDR1 and CDR2 sequences are MNHNY and SVGAGI (reference sequence). The CDR3 runs 11 residues. The CDR3 DNA sequence: TGTGCCAGCTGGGCGTCCTACGAGCAGTACTTC. Protein product: CASWASYEQYF.

This clonotype was detected a few times. This chain links TRBV12-3 or TRBV12-4 with TRBJ1-5; 7 bases are a match to TRBD1. Germline trimming cut 3 bases from V and 5 bases from J; bases unmatched to any gene: 4. CDR3 length equals 14 residues. The CDR3, as DNA: TGTGCCAGCAGTTTTGCAGGGGGGCATCAGCCCCAGCATTTT. Its translation: CASSFAGGHQPQHF.

In this sample, this clonotype turned up once. The chain combines TRBV14 with TRBJ2-5; 8 bases agree with TRBD1. The germline CDR1 and CDR2 sequences are SGHDN and FVKESK. Unmatched junction bases numbered 7, after V lost 3 bases and J lost 4 bases. The CDR3 runs to 15 residues. The CDR3 DNA follows: TGTGCCAGCAGCCAGCTAGGACAGGGTGGAGAGACCCAGTACTTC. Translated, it gives CASSQLGQGGETQYF.

This clonotype appeared many times. The rearrangement joins TRBV9 to TRBJ2-3; D is uncertain. Looked up from germline, CDR1 is SGDLS and CDR2 is YYNGEE. With 3 bases removed from V and 3 bases from J, the gap between germline ends came to 5 bases. CDR3 length: 12 amino acids. CDR3 DNA: TGTGCCAGCAGCGCTGGTACAGATACGCAGTATTTT. This translates into CASSAGTDTQYF.

This clonotype appeared a few times. CDR3 in amino acids: CASSYSLGLLNTGELFF. The CDR3 DNA is TGTGCCAGCAGTTACTCCTTGGGGCTATTGAACACCGGGGAGCTGTTTTTT. The J gene is TRBJ2-2, the V gene TRBV6-2 or TRBV6-3; possible D gene TRBD1, 5 bases. This CDR3 contains 17 residues. Trimming pared 0 bases from V and 1 base from J, leaving 12 bases between. Germline V CDR1 and CDR2: MNHEY, SVGEGT.

The table lists this clonotype with a few counts. The chain joins TRBV29-1 to TRBJ2-5; D tentatively fits TRBD1 or TRBD2 (5 bases each). The CDR3 covers 13 residues. V was trimmed by 6 bases and J by 4 bases, leaving 15 bases between them. Per germline, CDR1 SQVTM and CDR2 ANQGSEA. Here the CDR3 DNA reads TGCAGCGTGCTTGAAGCAGGGAGAGAGACCCAGTACTTC. As protein: CSVLEAGRETQYF.

This clonotype was picked up many times. The rearrangement uses TRBV7-6 and TRBJ2-1; 15 bases match TRBD2. The CDR3 totals 17 residues. Germline-derived CDR1 and CDR2 are SGHVS and FNYEAQ. Germline trimming cut 6 bases from V and 4 bases from J; bases unmatched to any gene: 7. The CDR3 reads CASSSRTSGGGYNEQFF. The CDR3 coding sequence is TGTGCCAGCAGTTCGAGGACTAGCGGGGGGGGGTACAATGAGCAGTTCTTC.

CDR3 residues: CASRNQGDTEAFF. CDR3 nucleotide sequence: TGTGCCAGCAGAAATCAGGGTGACACTGAAGCTTTCTTT. V is TRBV7-9 and J is TRBJ1-1; TRBD1 is a possible D gene (5 bases). Trimming stripped 6 bases from V and 3 bases from J, with 11 bases between. The germline CDR1 and CDR2 sequences are SEHNR and FQNEAQ (reference sequence). This CDR3 comprises 13 residues. The whole variable domain, filled in from reference TRBV7-9 and TRBJ1-1, reads DTGVSQNPRHKITKRGQNVTFRCDPISEHNRLYWYRQTLGQGPEFLTYFQNEAQLEKSRLLSDRFSAERPKGSFSTLEIQRTEQGDSAMYLCASRNQGDTEAFFGQGTRLTVV.